This T cell receptor beta chain was found in a study of T cells in tuberculosis. Findings and limits, study-wide: A GMM-specific repertoire classifier reached about 89% accuracy, AUROC 0.90.

The time point was: new active TB diagnosis, blood taken before or within 7 days of starting treatment. Germline assignment: CDR1 SGDLS and CDR2 YYNGEE. The length of the CDR3 is 15 residues. On this clone itself: Its antigen is currently unknown. The junction differs from germline at one of its ends, possibly a read error.

Sequencing was performed with immunoSEQ multiplex PCR; in TCRdb, only in-frame clones are kept and a portion is missing. The sample contains some 31,000 clones, approximately 85% of which appear only once. The TCR sequence derives from an adult with tuberculosis. Here the sequenced sample was PBMCs, taken at tuberculosis diagnosis. This chain joins TRBV9 and TRBJ1-5, with D tentatively TRBD1 (6 bases). Here the CDR3 reads CASSGAGQLNRPQHF. CDR3 DNA: TGTGCCAGCAGCGGAGCTGGACAGTTGAATCGGCCCCAGCATTTT.